These 24 T cell receptor beta chains originate from one sample sequenced in a study of CD8+ T cells in alopecia areata. RNA extraction was followed by reverse transcription into cDNA, which acted as the sequencing template. TCRdb's table, derived via immunoSEQ multiplex PCR, lists solely in-frame clones and lacks some. The repertoire holds roughly 250,000 clones, with approximately 61% as singletons. The sample was CD4+ T cells sorted from blood, taken at week 0. These receptors originate from a human donor with alopecia areata.

V usage is TRBV2 and J usage is TRBJ2-7; D remains unclear. The CDR3 runs 11 residues. CDR1 is SNHLY, CDR2 FYNNEI, per germline. V was cut by 8 bases and J by 1 base, with 6 bases left in between. This CDR3 reads CASRASYEQYF. Written as DNA, the CDR3 is TGTGCCAGCCGGGCATCCTACGAGCAGTACTTC.

This rearrangement joins TRBV30 to TRBJ2-4, with D perhaps TRBD2 (5 bases). Germline V gene data show CDR1 as GTSNPN and CDR2 as SVGIG (reference sequence). The CDR3 loop spans 14 amino acids. V was trimmed by 0 bases and J by 7 bases, leaving 13 bases between them. The CDR3 DNA is TGTGCCTGGAGTGTACTAGGCCGAACGAACATTCAGTACTTC. It translates to CAWSVLGRTNIQYF.

This clone turned up a few times. The V and J genes are TRBV6-4 and TRBJ2-3; D not resolved. Trimming left V 3 bases short and J 11 bases short, with 12 bases between. Germline V CDR1 and CDR2: MRHNA, SNTAGT. This CDR3 spans 12 amino acids. The CDR3 DNA reads as TGTGCCAGCAGTGATGGGCCTTATAAGCAGTATTTT. Amino acid sequence: CASSDGPYKQYF.

Regarding this clone: The same CDR3 can be traced to other DNA sequences in this sample. The chain uses TRBV29-1 and TRBJ2-3, with no clear D. The V gene's germline CDR1 is SQVTM and CDR2 ANQGSEA. Trimming pared 6 bases from V and 3 bases from J, leaving 10 bases between. CDR3 length: 12 amino acids. The chain's CDR3 is CSVVGPTDTQYF. CDR3 bases: TGCAGCGTCGTTGGACCGACAGATACGCAGTATTTT.

V gene TRBV6-6 combines with J gene TRBJ1-1, with TRBD1 identical over 7 bases. The germline V gene encodes CDR1 MNHNY and CDR2 SVGAGI (reference sequence). After removal of 3 bases from V and 4 bases from J, the junction contained 5 bases not matched to a gene. There are 14 residues in the CDR3. The CDR3 DNA reads as TGTGCCAGCAGTTATACAGGACAGGCCACTGAAGCTTTCTTT. This sequence encodes CASSYTGQATEAFF.

Details on this clone: Other DNA sequences of this sample code for an identical CDR3. The genes are TRBV5-1 and TRBJ1-1; D call uncertain. Deletions cut 0 bases from V and 0 bases from J, with 6 bases between. Germline CDR1 is SGHRS and CDR2 is YFSETQ. There are 14 residues in the CDR3. CDR3 DNA: TGCGCCAGCAGCTTGGGGGGAATGAACACTGAAGCTTTCTTT. It yields the protein CASSLGGMNTEAFF.

The chain links TRBV2 to TRBJ1-2; 8 bases agree with TRBD1. J was trimmed by 6 bases and V by 4 bases; bases with no gene match: 4. Germline lookup yields CDR1 SNHLY and CDR2 FYNNEI. This CDR3 region has 13 residues. The CDR3 nucleotides read TGTGCCAGCAGTGGGGACAGGAGTCATGGCTACACCTTC. Protein product: CASSGDRSHGYTF.

Written as DNA, the CDR3 is TGCAGCGTTGTAGGTGGGGGGGCCGAGCAGTACTTC. It encodes CSVVGGGAEQYF. The chain uses TRBV29-1 and TRBJ2-7; TRBD2 might be the D (7 bases). Trimming removed 4 bases from V and 6 bases from J, with 13 bases in between. Germline loops: CDR1 SQVTM, CDR2 ANQGSEA. CDR3 size: 12 residues.

Only a few counts were recorded for this clone. V usage is TRBV30 and J usage is TRBJ2-4; D ambiguous. Germline lookup yields CDR1 GTSNPN and CDR2 SVGIG (reference sequence). This CDR3 has 14 amino acids. The V end lost 0 bases, the J end lost 0 bases, and 6 bases lay between the germline ends. CDR3 nucleotides: TGTGCCTGGAGTGTAACATTAGCCAAAAACATTCAGTACTTC. Its translation: CAWSVTLAKNIQYF. Filled out from reference TRBV30 and TRBJ2-4, the complete variable domain reads SQTIHQWPATLVQPVGSPLSLECTVEGTSNPNLYWYRQAAGRGLQLLFYSVGIGQISSEVPQNLSASRPQDRQFILSSKKLLLSDSGFYLCAWSVTLAKNIQYFGAGTRLSVL.

This clone was seen at least ten times. The V gene is TRBV7-2, the J gene TRBJ2-3, with 10 positions matching TRBD2. The CDR3 sequence is 18 residues long. Germline V lookup: CDR1 SGHTA, CDR2 FQGNSA. After removal of 5 bases from V and 1 base from J, the junction contained 12 bases not matched to a gene. The CDR3 reads CASSHRTSGSWGTDTQYF. CDR3 DNA: TGTGCCAGCAGCCACCGGACTAGCGGTTCCTGGGGCACAGATACGCAGTATTTT.

In this sample, this clone turned up a few times. The gene calls are TRBV15 and TRBJ2-1; D tentatively fits TRBD1 or TRBD2 (5 bases each). Deletions cut 5 bases from V and 13 bases from J, with 18 bases between. The CDR3 extends over 13 amino acids. Germline V gives CDR1 LNHNV, CDR2 YYDKDF (reference sequence). The DNA of the CDR3 is TGTGCCACCAGCGAAAATTCCGGGACCCCCCAGTTCTTC. It yields the protein CATSENSGTPQFF.

About this clone: Sequence at one end of the junction differs from germline and may be a read error. The J gene is TRBJ2-1, the V gene TRBV7-7; 9 positions agree with TRBD2. The germline V gene has CDR1 SSHAT and CDR2 FNYEAQ (reference sequence). The CDR3 length is 15 residues. CDR3 loop: CASSLAAGGYNEQFF. In DNA, the CDR3 is TGTGCTAGCAGCTTAGCGGCGGGGGGGTACAATGAGCAGTTCTTC.

This chain uses TRBV5-6 with TRBJ2-5; unclear D gene. Germline CDR1 and CDR2: SGHDT and YYEEEE. V was cut by 3 bases and J by 5 bases, with 11 bases left in between. This CDR3 contains 13 residues. CDR3 DNA: TGTGCCAGCAGCTCGGTTTCTGGCGAGACCCAGTACTTC. This encodes CASSSVSGETQYF.

This clone was seen once. The rearrangement links TRBV30 to TRBJ2-3; D is unresolved. The germline V gene encodes CDR1 GTSNPN and CDR2 SVGIG (reference sequence). The CDR3 runs to 8 residues. The CDR3 coding sequence is TGTGTGGCAGATACGCAGTATTTT. The encoded protein is CVADTQYF.

The table lists this clone with a few counts. The chain uses TRBV19 and TRBJ2-1, with 8 nucleotides matching TRBD2. The V gene end was trimmed by 3 bases and the J gene end by 5 bases; junction bases not matched to a gene: 6. Germline V gene data show CDR1 as LNHDA and CDR2 as SQIVND (reference sequence). This CDR3 has 15 amino acids. The CDR3 region is CASSIRLAKHNEQFF. The CDR3 nucleotides read TGTGCCAGTAGTATCCGACTAGCGAAGCACAATGAGCAGTTCTTC.

Only a few counts were recorded for this clone. The sample has other DNA sequences that encode this CDR3 too. The J gene is TRBJ2-1, the V gene TRBV6-6; TRBD2 agrees at 11 bases. Germline trimming cut 5 bases from V and 2 bases from J; bases unmatched to any gene: 2. Germline V gene sequence: CDR1 MNHNY, CDR2 SVGAGI (reference sequence). This CDR3 contains 15 residues. The CDR3 nucleotides are TGTGCCAGCAGTCTAGCGGGGGGAACCTACAATGAGCAGTTCTTC. This gives the protein CASSLAGGTYNEQFF.

V usage is TRBV11-2 and J usage is TRBJ2-3; D is possibly TRBD2 (7 bases). The CDR3 is made up of 15 amino acids. Germline V CDR1 and CDR2: SGHAT, FQNNGV. V was shortened by 5 bases and J by 4 bases, with 16 bases between the two germline ends. CDR3: CASSPEGGRADTQYF. The CDR3 region has the DNA TGTGCCAGCAGCCCAGAGGGGGGGCGCGCAGATACGCAGTATTTT.

This clone was detected only once. This chain's CDR3 is CASSQEGSSYNEQFF. The CDR3 region has the DNA TGTGCCAGCTCACAGGAGGGGAGCTCCTACAATGAGCAGTTCTTC. This sequence joins TRBV18 and TRBJ2-1; D is possibly TRBD2 (6 bases). Germline CDR1 reads KGHSH; CDR2 reads LQKENI. V shed 4 bases and J shed 0 bases, with 10 bases lying between them. This CDR3 has 15 amino acids.

The chain has TRBV7-2 and TRBJ2-7; D is uncertain. Trimming removed 1 base from V and 0 bases from J, with 7 bases in between. Germline lookup yields CDR1 SGHTA and CDR2 FQGNSA. There are 14 residues in the CDR3. CDR3: CASSLGADSYEQYF. The CDR3 DNA reads TGTGCCAGCAGCTTAGGTGCCGACTCCTACGAGCAGTACTTC.

This clone turned up a few times. The chain combines TRBV10-3 with TRBJ2-1; 9 bases fit TRBD2. Germline values: CDR1 ENHRY, CDR2 SYGVKD. The CDR3 is 11 amino acids. The V segment lost 11 bases and the J segment 8 bases; nucleotides outside the gene matches: 4. This CDR3 is CASRTSDEQFF. CDR3 DNA sequence: TGTGCCTCCAGGACTAGCGATGAGCAGTTCTTC.

This sequence joins TRBV30 and TRBJ2-1; D is unresolved. V lost 0 bases and J lost 8, with 8 bases in between. Germline V gene sequence: CDR1 GTSNPN, CDR2 SVGIG (reference sequence). The CDR3 length is 12 residues. The chain's CDR3 is CAWSVRPHEQFF. Written as DNA, the CDR3 is TGTGCCTGGAGTGTACGGCCCCATGAGCAGTTCTTC.

This rearrangement joins TRBV30 to TRBJ2-3; no definite D call. The CDR3 consists of 14 residues. The V gene lost 3 bases and the J gene lost 0 bases, with 10 bases spanning the gap. The germline gives CDR1 GTSNPN, CDR2 SVGIG (reference sequence). The DNA of the CDR3 is TGTGCCTGGAGGGCGGAATCTAGCACAGATACGCAGTATTTT. It is translated as CAWRAESSTDTQYF. The full variable domain, its missing parts supplied by reference TRBV30 and TRBJ2-3, is SQTIHQWPATLVQPVGSPLSLECTVEGTSNPNLYWYRQAAGRGLQLLFYSVGIGQISSEVPQNLSASRPQDRQFILSSKKLLLSDSGFYLCAWRAESSTDTQYFGPGTRLTVL.

The chain carries TRBV29-1 and TRBJ1-2; D call uncertain. Germline V gives CDR1 SQVTM, CDR2 ANQGSEA. This CDR3 has 12 amino acids. V gave up 7 bases and J gave up 1 base, with 10 bases separating them. CDR3 amino acids: CSDGLLNYGYTF. DNA for the CDR3: TGCAGCGACGGCCTACTTAACTATGGCTACACCTTC.

The rearrangement links TRBV4-2 to TRBJ1-6; D is unresolved. V shed 0 bases and J shed 9 bases, with 9 bases lying between them. Germline V gene lookup returns CDR1 LGHNA and CDR2 YNFKEQ. The CDR3 is made up of 14 amino acids. Here the CDR3 DNA reads TGTGCCAGCAGCCAAGAACGCCAGCTTTCACCCCTCCACTTT. It translates to CASSQERQLSPLHF.